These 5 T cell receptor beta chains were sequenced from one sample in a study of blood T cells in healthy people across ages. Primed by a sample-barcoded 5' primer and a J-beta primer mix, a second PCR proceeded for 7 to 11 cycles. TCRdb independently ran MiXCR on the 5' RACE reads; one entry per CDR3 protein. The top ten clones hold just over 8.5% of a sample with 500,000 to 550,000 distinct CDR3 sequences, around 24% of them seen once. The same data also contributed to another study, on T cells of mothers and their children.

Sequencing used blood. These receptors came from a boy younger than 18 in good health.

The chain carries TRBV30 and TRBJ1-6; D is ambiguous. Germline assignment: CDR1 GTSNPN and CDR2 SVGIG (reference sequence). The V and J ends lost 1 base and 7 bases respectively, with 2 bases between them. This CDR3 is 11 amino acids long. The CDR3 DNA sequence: TGTGCCTGGAGTGAAAATTCACCCCTCCACTTT. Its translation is CAWSENSPLHF.

The CDR3 DNA reads TGTGCCAGCAGCGGGTGGGGGTACGAGCAGTACTTC. Translated: CASSGWGYEQYF. The rearrangement uses TRBV7-6 and TRBJ2-7; D possibly matches TRBD1 or TRBD2 (5 bases each). Germline V CDR1 and CDR2: SGHVS, FNYEAQ. V lost 5 bases and J 4 bases, leaving 9 bases between the germline ends. The CDR3 has 12 residues.

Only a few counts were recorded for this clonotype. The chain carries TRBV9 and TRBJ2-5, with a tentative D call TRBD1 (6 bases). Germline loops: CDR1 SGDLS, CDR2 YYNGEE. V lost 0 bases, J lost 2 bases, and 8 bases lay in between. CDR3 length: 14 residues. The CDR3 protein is CASSVEGGQETQYF. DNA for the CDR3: TGTGCCAGCAGCGTAGAAGGGGGACAAGAGACCCAGTACTTC.

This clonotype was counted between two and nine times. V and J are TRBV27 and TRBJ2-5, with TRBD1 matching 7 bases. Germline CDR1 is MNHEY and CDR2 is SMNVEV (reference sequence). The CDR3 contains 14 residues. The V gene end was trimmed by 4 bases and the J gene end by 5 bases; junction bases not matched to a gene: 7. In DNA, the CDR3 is TGTGCCAGCAGTTCGACAGGGATGAGGGAGACCCAGTACTTC. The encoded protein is CASSSTGMRETQYF.

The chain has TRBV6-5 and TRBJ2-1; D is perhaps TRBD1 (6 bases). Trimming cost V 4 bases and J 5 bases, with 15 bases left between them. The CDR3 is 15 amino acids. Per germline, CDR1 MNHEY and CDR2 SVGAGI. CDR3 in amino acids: CASSSYRVGNNEQFF. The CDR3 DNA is TGTGCCAGCAGTTCCTACAGGGTTGGGAACAATGAGCAGTTCTTC.